Here is one T cell receptor beta chain with its context. Its recognized antigen is unknown. No base quality information exists; no much larger clone differs at one position. This specimen comes from a study of graft-versus-host responses after intestinal transplantation (dated by TCRdb to 2020 to 2022). As for the study more broadly: Multivisceral, liver-intestinal, or isolated intestinal transplants were received by the recipients. Every recipient was given anti-thymocyte globulin induction, then maintenance tacrolimus and steroids for 2 to 3 years. Graft-versus-host and host-versus-graft alloreactive T cell clones were tracked in the graft, circulation and bone marrow after intestinal transplantation using bulk TCR-beta CDR3 sequencing. To identify alloreactive clones, pre-transplant mixed lymphocyte reaction products were sequenced and then compared with unstimulated pre-transplant donor and recipient T cells. The cohort enrolled 24 intestinal transplant recipients including one retransplant, and a few patients lacking pretransplant specimens were excluded. A peak of at least 4% donor T cells among recipient peripheral blood mononuclear cells was the definition used for donor T cell macrochimerism. Rather than going through the commercial service, samples from a few later patients were sequenced in-house on an Illumina MiSeq and processed with MiXCR.

Library prep was done by the immunoSEQ multiplex PCR assay. For most patients, genomic DNA was isolated with the Qiagen DNeasy Blood and Tissue Kit and shipped frozen to Adaptive Biotechnologies for TCR sequencing. Adaptive Biotechnologies carried out high-throughput TCR-beta CDR3 sequencing of genomic DNA for most patients. For the original study's pipeline: TCR sequencing data were retrieved from Adaptive's ImmunoSEQ software for some 19 patients, whereas a few other patients were processed with MiXCR and VDJtools. CD4 versus CD8 sorting errors were corrected by removing sequences found in both subsets at a frequency ratio below 5:1. CDR3 nucleotide sequences shared between donor and recipient were removed because the origin of such sequences could not be assigned. Alloreactive clones required at least 2-fold expansion over unstimulated cells and minimum CFSE-low frequency of 0.002% (template counts) or 0.001% (read counts). Mappable clones were those detected in sequenced pre-transplant spleen, lymph node, or MLR CFSE-low populations of the donor or recipient. Cumulative frequency of alloreactive clones was calculated as a percentage of all sequences weighted by copy number. TCRdb's version of the immuneACCESS table is confined to in-frame rearrangements and falls short of the full clone set. An unresolved V gene accounts for under half of the shortfall where checked; the remainder is of unknown origin. The V and J calls and the clone size are those of that table, but D and trimming were determined from the DNA. The sample includes 90,000 to 120,000 clones, with roughly 87% observed a single time. The ten largest clones represent about 0.7% of the sample.

The germline V gene sets CDR1 to SNHLY and CDR2 to FYNNEI. The CDR3 numbers 16 residues from cysteine through phenylalanine. The kept DNA is CDR3 alone, 48 bases in frame from the first base. V is reduced by 4 bases and J by 4 bases, leaving a spacing of 20 bases between them. Summary of the overall study and its limitations: GvH clones turned up in recipient bone marrow, with some appearing earlier in ileal mucosa or blood, a pattern consistent with an intestinal mucosal origin. Patients with donor T cell macrochimerism had high GvH to HvG T cell clonal ratios in their allografts. Early after transplant, peak levels of circulating GvH clones were associated with declines in HvG clones. The relatively low number and heterogeneity of intestinal transplant patients limited the conclusions.

The time point label of this sample denotes: cells obtained before transplantation from donor or recipient. CD3+CD4+ and CD3+CD8+ populations were FACS-sorted from unstimulated pre-transplant donor and recipient cells taken from spleen or lymph nodes. This receptor chain uses TRBV2 and TRBJ2-7, with a tentative D gene TRBD2 over 5 matching bases. This clonotype was sampled from a human donor who was the organ donor for an intestinal transplant. The sample in question was unstimulated CD4+ T cells sorted from spleen or lymph node cells, obtained before transplant. At the DNA level, the sequence is TGTGCCAGCAGTGCGAGTGAATCTCGCGGGCTGTACGAGCAGTACTTC. Translated, this gives CASSASESRGLYEQYF.